This entry lists 18 T cell receptor beta chains sequenced from one sample in a study of blood T cells in healthy people across ages. A sample-barcoded 5' primer and a J-beta primer mix were used in a second PCR of about 7 to 11 cycles. TCRdb re-called the 5' RACE reads through MiXCR, storing one row per CDR3 protein. The sample has approximately 880,000 distinct CDR3 sequences, about 48% seen once. The sample consisted of blood. The receptors originated from a man under 40 in good health.

This sequence joins TRBV20-1 and TRBJ2-7; TRBD1 aligns across 8 bases. Germline V lookup: CDR1 DFQATT, CDR2 SNEGSKA (reference sequence). V trimming: 0 bases; J trimming: 2 bases; junction bases outside the gene matches: 3. This CDR3 is built from 14 residues. This CDR3 reads CSARESGGAYEQYF. The DNA of the CDR3 is TGCAGTGCTAGAGAATCAGGGGGCGCCTACGAGCAGTACTTC.

This clonotype was seen a handful of times. V is TRBV28 and J is TRBJ2-1, with D possibly matching TRBD1 (6 bases). The germline V and J ends were trimmed by 9 bases and 5 bases, with 20 bases remaining between them. Germline V CDR1 and CDR2: MDHEN, SYDVKM. CDR3 length: 15 amino acids. CDR3 coding DNA: TGTGCCAGTCTCCCAGGGGTATTAGGTAACAATGAGCAGTTCTTC. As protein: CASLPGVLGNNEQFF.

The chain has TRBV4-1 and TRBJ2-7; 7 bases match TRBD1. Germline-derived CDR1 and CDR2 are MGHRA and YSYEKL. V was clipped by 1 base and J by 3 bases; unmatched bases: 6. The CDR3 sequence is 15 residues long. DNA of the CDR3: TGCGCCAGCAGCCAAGCCCAGGGGGATCTCTACGAGCAGTACTTC. This sequence encodes CASSQAQGDLYEQYF.

This clonotype was detected only a few times. The V gene is TRBV25-1, the J gene TRBJ1-5; the match to TRBD1 covers 9 bases. Per germline, CDR1 MGHDK and CDR2 SYGVNS. The CDR3 has 17 amino acids. The trim removed 0 bases at V and 8 bases at J, leaving 11 bases unmatched. CDR3 DNA: TGTGCCAGCAGTGAATACTATGAGGGACAGGGCATAGAGCCCCAGCATTTT. It yields the protein CASSEYYEGQGIEPQHF.

In this sample, this clonotype turned up a few times. The chain joins TRBV12-3 or TRBV12-4 to TRBJ1-1; a possible D gene is TRBD1 (6 bases). Trimming pared 3 bases from V and 4 bases from J, leaving 12 bases between. The CDR3 extends over 14 amino acids. The CDR3 nucleotides read TGTGCCAGCAGTTTCCCCGGGGGCGTCACTGAAGCTTTCTTT. Protein product: CASSFPGGVTEAFF.

This clonotype occurred many times. V is TRBV3-1 and J is TRBJ2-1, with a weak D call TRBD1 (5 bases). Germline lookup yields CDR1 LGHDT and CDR2 YNNKEL (reference sequence). The CDR3 runs 13 residues. Trimming removed 7 bases from V and 6 bases from J, with 13 bases in between. As DNA, the CDR3 is TGTGCCAGCACCCTTCAGGGCCTCAATGAGCAGTTCTTC. This encodes CASTLQGLNEQFF.

The gene calls are TRBV7-9 and TRBJ2-4; D is undetermined. The CDR3 runs 15 residues. Trimming removed 5 bases at V and 0 bases at J, with 11 bases between. The germline V gene encodes CDR1 SEHNR and CDR2 FQNEAQ (reference sequence). The CDR3 DNA is TGTGCCAGCAGCCCGCCCGACTTAGCCAAAAACATTCAGTACTTC. It yields the protein CASSPPDLAKNIQYF.

In this sample, this clonotype turned up a few times. This chain connects TRBV25-1 to TRBJ2-7, with 7 bases aligning to TRBD2. Germline values: CDR1 MGHDK, CDR2 SYGVNS. V was clipped by 2 bases and J by 1 base; unmatched bases: 5. The CDR3 is 15 residues long. This CDR3 reads CASSETAGYSYEQYF. The CDR3 bases are TGTGCCAGCAGTGAAACAGCGGGATATTCCTACGAGCAGTACTTC.

The rearrangement uses TRBV5-6 and TRBJ1-2; 7 bases line up with TRBD1. Germline trimming cut 4 bases from V and 5 bases from J; bases unmatched to any gene: 8. Germline CDR1 and CDR2: SGHDT and YYEEEE. The CDR3 consists of 14 residues. This CDR3 is CASSTGTAQYGYTF. DNA of the CDR3: TGTGCCAGCAGCACAGGGACAGCCCAGTATGGCTACACCTTC.

The table lists this clonotype with a few counts. The chain links TRBV28 to TRBJ2-3; D unresolved. Germline V gene lookup returns CDR1 MDHEN and CDR2 SYDVKM. This CDR3 is 12 amino acids long. V lost 10 bases and J lost 6, with 14 bases in between. The CDR3 DNA is TGTGCCACTTCAGGACCCGTCGATACGCAGTATTTT. This sequence encodes CATSGPVDTQYF.

This chain joins TRBV4-2 and TRBJ2-1; TRBD2 aligns across 8 bases. Germline CDR1 is LGHNA and CDR2 is YNFKEQ. J gave up 6 bases and V 0 bases, and 7 bases lay outside the gene matches. The CDR3 spans 16 residues. As DNA, the CDR3 is TGTGCCAGCAGCCAAGAAGGGCGGGGGGCCCGCAATGAGCAGTTCTTC. Encoded protein: CASSQEGRGARNEQFF.

J is TRBJ2-7 and V is TRBV4-1; TRBD2 is a possible D gene (5 bases). In germline, CDR1 is MGHRA, CDR2 YSYEKL. The germline V and J ends were trimmed by 1 base and 6 bases, with 10 bases remaining between them. This CDR3 has 13 residues. The CDR3 spells CASSQVSSREQYF. The CDR3 region has the DNA TGCGCCAGCAGCCAAGTTTCTAGCCGCGAGCAGTACTTC.

The chain couples TRBV12-3 or TRBV12-4 to TRBJ2-7; D remains unclear. Deletions cut 5 bases from V and 2 bases from J, with 13 bases between. This CDR3 is 14 amino acids long. This CDR3 is CASSPTSVAYEQYF. CDR3 bases: TGTGCCAGCAGTCCGACTTCCGTGGCCTACGAGCAGTACTTC.

V and J are TRBV4-3 and TRBJ2-7; 9 bases align to TRBD2. Germline CDR1 and CDR2: LGHNA and YSLEER. The J segment lost 0 bases and the V segment lost 0 bases, leaving 12 bases of the junction unmatched. This CDR3 spans 19 amino acids. The CDR3 sequence: CASSQDRYTLAGLSYEQYF. The CDR3 nucleotides are TGCGCCAGCAGCCAAGATCGTTATACTCTAGCGGGGCTCTCCTACGAGCAGTACTTC.

The chain recombines TRBV7-2 with TRBJ2-3, with 14 bases aligning to TRBD2. The CDR3 loop spans 17 amino acids. The V segment lost 5 bases and the J segment 6 bases; nucleotides outside the gene matches: 10. Germline loops: CDR1 SGHTA, CDR2 FQGNSA. DNA of the CDR3: TGTGCCAGCAGCCGGGAAGGGACTAGCGGGGGCGGGGATACGCAGTATTTT. Its protein is CASSREGTSGGGDTQYF.

The rearrangement uses TRBV4-3 and TRBJ2-3; 8 bases are shared with TRBD2. Germline V gene data show CDR1 as LGHNA and CDR2 as YSLEER. This CDR3 has 16 residues. The V and J ends lost 0 bases and 6 bases, in that order; junction bases with no gene match: 8. The CDR3 nucleotides read TGCGCCAGCAGCCAAGATAATCAGCGGGGGCTGGATACGCAGTATTTT. Translation: CASSQDNQRGLDTQYF.

V and J are TRBV4-2 and TRBJ1-3; the D gene is possibly TRBD1 (5 bases). Trimming removed 0 bases at V and 2 bases at J, with 8 bases between. Germline CDR1 reads LGHNA; CDR2 reads YNFKEQ. This CDR3 region has 15 residues. CDR3 bases: TGTGCCAGCAGCCAAGATCGGGGGACTGGAAACACCATATATTTT. Protein sequence: CASSQDRGTGNTIYF.

The chain uses TRBV11-3 and TRBJ2-4, with D unclear. V dropped 1 base and J dropped 0 bases, with 7 bases sitting between them. This CDR3 contains 15 residues. CDR1 is SGHNT, CDR2 YENEEA, per germline. In DNA, the CDR3 is TGTGCCAGCAGCTTAGCGACCTTAGCCAAAAACATTCAGTACTTC. Translation: CASSLATLAKNIQYF.